Here is one TCR beta chain with its context. The sample is drawn from a study of T cell changes during pregnancy in multiple sclerosis. V lost 9 bases and J lost 2; bases outside the gene matches: 8. Germline V gives CDR1 ENHRY, CDR2 SYGVKD. This CDR3 has 15 amino acids. TCRdb keeps only in-frame clones here, not all; method: immunoSEQ multiplex PCR. The sample lists some 39,000 clones; about 89% were seen once. This clonotype was obtained from a female donor in good health, enrolled as a control in a pregnancy study. V gene TRBV10-3 combines with J gene TRBJ2-5; TRBD1 matches at 11 bases. The specimen comprised CD4+ T cells from peripheral blood mononuclear cells, sampled in the third trimester of pregnancy. CDR3 loop: CAIMRGQGGQETQYF. The CDR3 region has the DNA TGTGCCATAATGAGGGGACAGGGGGGTCAAGAGACCCAGTACTTC.